The entry below describes one T cell receptor beta chain. Which antigen it targets is not known. Within one base of it there is no much larger clone, and no base qualities were kept. In the ViraFEST assay, PBMC were stimulated with viral peptide pools, and antigen-specific CD4+ T cell clonotypes were then identified by expansion using TCR sequencing. After about 10 days of culture, CD4+ T cells were isolated with the EasySep CD4+ T cell isolation kit. The absence of prior SARS-CoV-2 infection in healthy vaccine recipients was confirmed by negative nucleocapsid antibodies before and after vaccination. Approximately 2.1 million PBMC per well were cultured in IMDM with 5% human AB serum, 9 to 10 IU/ml IL-2 and gentamicin, plus 10 ug/ml peptides. Half of the culture medium was replaced with fresh IL-2-containing medium on days 3 and 7. Unless noted otherwise, every peptide stimulation condition was cultured in triplicate wells. Using Ficoll-Paque Plus gradient centrifugation, PBMC were separated from whole blood and then either used fresh or cryopreserved at -140C. The spike proteins of SARS-CoV-2 and of the common cold coronaviruses HCoV-NL63, HCoV-OC43 and HCoV-229E were spanned by overlapping peptide pools. The QIAamp micro DNA kit was used to extract genomic DNA from the cultured CD4+ T cells.

The entry originates in a study of vaccination effects on CD4 cells after COVID-19 (dated by TCRdb to between 2021 and 2023). In terms of the full investigation: Each participant received two doses of an mRNA SARS-CoV-2 vaccine, either BNT162b2 or mRNA-1273. The study compared SARS-CoV-2 spike-specific CD4+ TCR repertoires before and after mRNA vaccination in COVID-19 convalescent patients and infection-naive vaccine recipients. A total of 10 COVID-19 convalescent patients and a handful of SARS-CoV-2-naive healthy vaccine recipients were included in the full study. The Oncomine TCR Beta short-read assay on an Illumina iSeq 100 was used to sequence cultures from other donors in the study. The paper as a whole reports these results and caveats: Marked clonal contraction was observed in both infection-induced and vaccine-induced clones at late post-vaccination timepoints, consistent with waning T cell responses. In healthy vaccine recipients, vaccine-induced clones were almost all SARS-CoV-2 mono-reactive, with only 1 of 255 being cross-reactive with common cold coronaviruses. The study was limited by a small number of convalescent patients, and early post-infection timepoints were lacking.

The library relied on the immunoSEQ multiplex PCR assay. TCR beta CDR3 sequencing was performed on DNA from the cultured, isolated CD4+ T cells. Concerning the study's data processing: Non-productive TCR sequences were removed and reads were trimmed to the CDR3 region, keeping CDR3s of at least 7 amino acids. The MANAFEST web app was used to pick out antigen-specific clonotypes by comparing their expansion in peptide wells with that in reference cultures. For clones to be considered positive, expansion at FDR<0.05 versus reference and all other wells, an odds ratio above 5, and a frequency above 0.1% in two replicate wells were required. A clonotype was defined as cross-reactive if the clonotype was significantly expanded both in SARS-CoV-2 spike wells and in at least one common cold coronavirus spike condition. CDR3 similarity was assessed by Levenshtein distance using the stringdist R package, and unrooted trees were constructed with ape in R 3.6.1. The source is immuneACCESS, and TCRdb retained only in-frame sequences with V and J called. Part of the clones is not carried over; for the studies checked, unresolved V genes explain less than half of this, and the remainder is unexplained. V and J calls and clone size are as listed in that table; D and trimming were resolved from the DNA. A total of around 60,000 clones appear in this sample, approximately 79% of them only once. The top ten clones comprise around 3% of the sample.

The source was CD4+ T cells from PBMCs cultured with HCoV-NL63 spike peptides, collected before COVID-19 vaccination. The sample's cell subset or site, from its label and the paper: HCoV-NL63 spike overlapping peptide pool stimulation. The origin of this receptor is a human donor who received a COVID-19 vaccine.

The CDR3 loop reads CASRRWTASNYGYTF. The DNA is as follows: TGTGCCAGCAGGAGATGGACAGCGAGTAACTATGGCTACACCTTC. The chain joins TRBV6-5 to TRBJ1-2; tentative D gene TRBD1, with 6 bases matching. Including cysteine and phenylalanine, the CDR3 has 15 amino acids. Of the read, only the CDR3 DNA is kept; its 45 bases are in frame from base 1. V is pared back by 6 bases and J by 1 base, with 15 bases lying between the germline termini. From a lookup of the germline V gene, CDR1 and CDR2 are MNHEY and SVGAGI.